The 10 T cell receptor beta chains listed next were all sequenced from one sample in a study of graft-versus-host responses after intestinal transplantation. The protocol was immunoSEQ multiplex PCR, while the TCRdb copy is restricted to in-frame clones and leaves out a portion. The sample includes about 46,000 clones, 85% to 95% seen only once; the top ten take 5% to 7%. Sequences were derived from PBMCs, sampled 750 to 800 days after a first intestinal transplant, on the day of a second. The origin of the receptors is a human patient who received an intestinal transplant, so some T cells may come from the graft donor.

The V gene is TRBV4-1, the J gene TRBJ2-3; D not certain. Trimming pared 3 bases from V and 6 bases from J, leaving 16 bases between. Germline V CDR1 and CDR2: MGHRA, YSYEKL. This CDR3 spans 15 amino acids. This CDR3 is CASSQPGRPPDTQYF. The CDR3 DNA is TGCGCCAGCAGCCAGCCTGGACGCCCCCCGGATACGCAGTATTTT.

The chain combines TRBV30 with TRBJ1-5, with D hard to call. CDR3 length: 14 amino acids. Trimming shortened V by 0 bases and J by 2 bases, and 8 bases separated the two germline ends. Germline CDR1 reads GTSNPN; CDR2 reads SVGIG (reference sequence). The CDR3 region is CAWSVDWGNQPQHF. In DNA form, the CDR3 reads TGTGCCTGGAGTGTTGACTGGGGCAATCAGCCCCAGCATTTT.

This clone was recorded only once. The chain links TRBV25-1 to TRBJ1-1; 8 positions agree with TRBD1. V lost 8 bases, J lost 11 bases, and 10 bases stayed unmatched. CDR1 MGHDK and CDR2 SYGVNS come from the germline V gene. CDR3 length: 12 amino acids. The CDR3 is CASSGQGGRAFF. For the CDR3, the DNA is TGTGCCAGCTCTGGACAGGGCGGTCGGGCTTTCTTT.

The rearrangement uses TRBV2 and TRBJ1-2, with TRBD1 as a possible D gene (5 bases). Trimming removed 5 bases from V and 2 bases from J, with 12 bases in between. The CDR3 has 14 amino acids. Per germline, CDR1 SNHLY and CDR2 FYNNEI. CDR3 nucleotides: TGTGCCAGCAGTTCGGGGCAGCTGAACTATGGCTACACCTTC. Translation gives CASSSGQLNYGYTF.

This rearrangement joins TRBV27 to TRBJ2-2; no clear D gene. Between the trimmed V and J ends, which lost 5 bases and 5 bases, there was a span of 12 bases. The CDR3 totals 14 residues. Per the germline V gene, CDR1 is MNHEY and CDR2 is SMNVEV (reference sequence). CDR3 sequence reads: CASSTSAPTGELFF. The CDR3 DNA is TGTGCCAGCAGTACCTCGGCCCCTACCGGGGAGCTGTTTTTT.

V usage is TRBV25-1 and J usage is TRBJ2-1; D is perhaps TRBD1 or TRBD2 (6 bases each). The ends were cut back, 3 bases at V and 7 bases at J, with 19 bases in the middle. Germline assignment: CDR1 MGHDK and CDR2 SYGVNS. The CDR3 length is 16 residues. The CDR3 loop is CASSDFSVRGENEQFF. CDR3 sequence (DNA): TGTGCCAGCAGTGATTTCAGCGTGAGGGGGGAAAATGAGCAGTTCTTC. The whole variable domain, remainder taken from reference TRBV25-1 and TRBJ2-1, is EADIYQTPRYLVIGTGKKITLECSQTMGHDKMYWYQQDPGMELHLIHYSYGVNSTEKGDLSSESTVSRIRTEHFPLTLESARPSHTSQYLCASSDFSVRGENEQFFGPGTRLTVL.

The chain joins TRBV7-9 to TRBJ2-7, with D unresolved. CDR3 length: 13 residues. The V end lost 4 bases, the J end lost 5 bases, and 12 bases lay between the germline ends. Germline values: CDR1 SEHNR, CDR2 FQNEAQ (reference sequence). CDR3 sequence (DNA): TGTGCCAGCAGCTCGGGTTTCCCTAACGAGCAGTACTTC. It is translated as CASSSGFPNEQYF.

CDR3 DNA: TGCGCCAGCAGCTTCACGACAGGGATGAACACTGAAGCTTTCTTT. This codes for CASSFTTGMNTEAFF. This chain connects TRBV5-1 to TRBJ1-1; 7 positions agree with TRBD1. The CDR3 is 15 residues long. J lost 0 bases, V lost 2 bases, and 4 bases had no gene match. Germline CDR1 SGHRS, CDR2 YFSETQ.

V gene TRBV4-1 combines with J gene TRBJ2-3, with unresolved D. Trimming stripped 3 bases from V and 0 bases from J, with 16 bases between. CDR3 length equals 17 residues. Germline CDR1 and CDR2: MGHRA and YSYEKL. The CDR3 is CASSHAGPPESTDTQYF. The CDR3 coding sequence is TGCGCCAGCAGCCACGCCGGACCCCCGGAAAGCACAGATACGCAGTATTTT.

The rearrangement links TRBV6-5 to TRBJ2-7; D is ambiguous. CDR1 is MNHEY and CDR2 is SVGAGI in the germline V gene. CDR3 length: 13 residues. V was clipped by 5 bases and J by 2 bases, with 10 bases between them. This CDR3 reads CASSEGRAYEQYF. The DNA of the CDR3 is TGTGCCAGCAGTGAAGGTAGAGCCTACGAGCAGTACTTC.